This passage covers 7 T cell receptor beta chains from one sample sequenced in a study of blood T cell repertoires in COVID-19. Sequencing was performed with immunoSEQ multiplex PCR; in TCRdb, only in-frame clones are kept and a portion is missing. The repertoire holds about 190,000 clones, more than 65% seen once, with approximately 16% in the top ten. The sequenced sample was PBMCs or T cells enriched from blood (not recorded which). The receptors here all came from a woman aged 45-59 years with acute COVID-19.

V is TRBV5-1 and J is TRBJ2-2, with D uncertain. This CDR3 has 15 amino acids. CDR1 is SGHRS and CDR2 is YFSETQ in the germline V gene. Trimming shortened V by 2 bases and J by 0 bases, and 8 bases separated the two germline ends. The CDR3 coding sequence is TGCGCCAGCAGCTTCACATACACGAACACCGGGGAGCTGTTTTTT. This sequence encodes CASSFTYTNTGELFF. The full variable domain, with the rest looked up from reference TRBV5-1 and TRBJ2-2, is KAGVTQTPRYLIKTRGQQVTLSCSPISGHRSVSWYQQTPGQGLQFLFEYFSETQRNKGNFPGRFSGRQFSNSRSEMNVSTLELGDSALYLCASSFTYTNTGELFFGEGSRLTVL.

V usage is TRBV2 and J usage is TRBJ2-5; perhaps TRBD2 as D (7 bases). Germline V CDR1 and CDR2: SNHLY, FYNNEI. There are 15 residues in the CDR3. V dropped 7 bases and J dropped 4 bases, with 19 bases sitting between them. The CDR3 reads CASTQRGGPTETQYF. Written as DNA, the CDR3 is TGTGCCAGCACCCAAAGGGGGGGGCCGACAGAGACCCAGTACTTC.

This clone is a singleton in its sample. The V and J genes are TRBV5-1 and TRBJ1-4, with TRBD1 matching over 9 bases. V trimming: 7 bases; J trimming: 7 bases; junction bases outside the gene matches: 14. The CDR3 extends over 16 amino acids. The germline V gene has CDR1 SGHRS and CDR2 YFSETQ. The CDR3 DNA reads as TGCGCCAGCCGTGCCGTACAGGGGGCGCAGGGTGAAAAACTGTTTTTT. Translation gives CASRAVQGAQGEKLFF. The variable domain in full, with the rest retrieved from reference TRBV5-1 and TRBJ1-4, is KAGVTQTPRYLIKTRGQQVTLSCSPISGHRSVSWYQQTPGQGLQFLFEYFSETQRNKGNFPGRFSGRQFSNSRSEMNVSTLELGDSALYLCASRAVQGAQGEKLFFGSGTQLSVL.

The J gene is TRBJ2-1, the V gene TRBV24-1, with TRBD2 matching over 9 bases. After removal of 4 bases from V and 5 bases from J, the junction contained 11 bases not matched to a gene. Germline CDR1 reads KGHDR; CDR2 reads SFDVKD. This CDR3 contains 17 residues. The CDR3 DNA reads TGTGCCACCAGTGAATACCCGATAGCGGGGGCCCACAATGAGCAGTTCTTC. It specifies CATSEYPIAGAHNEQFF.

The gene calls are TRBV19 and TRBJ1-4; maybe TRBD1 (5 bases). This CDR3 region has 15 residues. CDR1 LNHDA and CDR2 SQIVND come from the germline V gene (reference sequence). With 4 bases removed from V and 3 bases from J, the gap between germline ends came to 12 bases. CDR3 bases: TGTGCCAGTAGTAGGCAGGGAAGGCCTAATGAAAAACTGTTTTTT. Its protein product is CASSRQGRPNEKLFF.

This chain links TRBV6-5 with TRBJ2-3, with D possibly matching TRBD2 (7 bases). Germline V gene data show CDR1 as MNHEY and CDR2 as SVGAGI. V was clipped by 5 bases and J by 5 bases, with 17 bases between them. This CDR3 is 15 amino acids long. The CDR3 protein is CASSPRTRGGDTQYF. CDR3 nucleotides: TGTGCCAGCAGTCCTAGGACTAGGGGGGGAGATACGCAGTATTTT.

The chain joins TRBV5-1 to TRBJ1-3; D gene unclear. Between the trimmed V and J ends, which lost 0 bases and 0 bases, there was a span of 10 bases. Germline lookup yields CDR1 SGHRS and CDR2 YFSETQ. This CDR3 spans 16 amino acids. As DNA, the CDR3 is TGCGCCAGCAGCTTGGGTGGTCCTAACTCTGGAAACACCATATATTTT. Its translation: CASSLGGPNSGNTIYF.